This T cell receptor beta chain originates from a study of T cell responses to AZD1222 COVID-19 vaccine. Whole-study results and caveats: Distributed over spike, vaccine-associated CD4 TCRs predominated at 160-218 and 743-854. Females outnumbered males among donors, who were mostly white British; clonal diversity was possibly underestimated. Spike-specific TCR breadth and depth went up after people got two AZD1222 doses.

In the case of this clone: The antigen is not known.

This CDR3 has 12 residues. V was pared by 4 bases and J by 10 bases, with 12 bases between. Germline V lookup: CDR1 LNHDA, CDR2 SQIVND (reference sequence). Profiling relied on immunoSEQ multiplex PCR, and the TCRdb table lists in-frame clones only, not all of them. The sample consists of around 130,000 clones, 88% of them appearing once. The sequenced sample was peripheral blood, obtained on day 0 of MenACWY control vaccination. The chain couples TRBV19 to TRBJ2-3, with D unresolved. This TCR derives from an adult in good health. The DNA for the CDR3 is TGTGCCAGTAGTACCCAGCAGGCCTCGCAGTATTTT. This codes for CASSTQQASQYF.